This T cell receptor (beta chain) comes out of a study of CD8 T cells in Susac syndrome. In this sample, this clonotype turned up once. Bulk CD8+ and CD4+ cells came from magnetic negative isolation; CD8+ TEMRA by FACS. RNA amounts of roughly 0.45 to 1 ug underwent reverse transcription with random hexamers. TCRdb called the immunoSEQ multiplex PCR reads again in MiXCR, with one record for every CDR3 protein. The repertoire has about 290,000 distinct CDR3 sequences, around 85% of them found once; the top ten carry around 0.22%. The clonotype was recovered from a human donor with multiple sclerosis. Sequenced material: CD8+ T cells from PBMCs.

DNA for the CDR3: TGCAGTGCTAGAGATTGGACTAGCGGGACCCCCAGCCACAATGAGCAGTTCTTC. Its protein product is CSARDWTSGTPSHNEQFF. The chain joins TRBV20-1 to TRBJ2-1; 12 nucleotides line up with TRBD2. V trimming: 0 bases; J trimming: 5 bases; junction bases outside the gene matches: 11. The germline gives CDR1 DFQATT, CDR2 SNEGSKA (reference sequence). CDR3 length equals 18 residues.